This T cell receptor (beta chain) derives from a study of T cell changes during pregnancy in multiple sclerosis. Trimming removed 5 bases at V and 1 base at J, with 8 bases between. Germline loops: CDR1 LNHDA, CDR2 SQIVND (reference sequence). There are 13 residues in the CDR3. The assay was immunoSEQ multiplex PCR, and TCRdb's table has in-frame clones only and misses some. Of over 50,000 clones listed, roughly 89% are singletons. The V call is TRBV19, the J call TRBJ1-1; D is unclear. The clonotype comes from a human donor whose cells served as feeder cells for cultures in a pregnancy study. The sequenced sample was peripheral blood from another person, used as feeder cells. The CDR3 loop reads CASSDRGNTEAFF. The CDR3 DNA follows: TGTGCCAGTAGTGACCGGGGGAACACTGAAGCTTTCTTT.